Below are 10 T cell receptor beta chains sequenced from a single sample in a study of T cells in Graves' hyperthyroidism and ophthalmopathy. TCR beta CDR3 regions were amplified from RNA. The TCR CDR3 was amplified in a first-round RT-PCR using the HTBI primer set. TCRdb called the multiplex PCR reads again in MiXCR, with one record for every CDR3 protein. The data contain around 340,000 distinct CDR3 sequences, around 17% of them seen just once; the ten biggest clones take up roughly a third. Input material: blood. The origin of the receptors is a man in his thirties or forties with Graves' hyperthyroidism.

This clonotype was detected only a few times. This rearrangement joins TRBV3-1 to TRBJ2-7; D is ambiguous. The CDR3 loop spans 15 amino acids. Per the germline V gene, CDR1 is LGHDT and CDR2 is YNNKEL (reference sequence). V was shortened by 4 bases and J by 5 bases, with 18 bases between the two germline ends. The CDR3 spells CASSPGPSSPHEQYF. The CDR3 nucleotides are TGTGCCAGCAGCCCCGGACCCTCGAGCCCTCACGAGCAGTACTTC.

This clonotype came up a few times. The CDR3 nucleotides are TGTGCCAGCACTCCCCGCGAAGACGGAACCTACGAGCAGTACTTC. Translating gives CASTPREDGTYEQYF. The V gene is TRBV6-1, the J gene TRBJ2-7; D uncertain. Germline lookup yields CDR1 MNHNS and CDR2 SASEGT. CDR3 length: 15 amino acids. The V end was cut by 7 bases, the J end by 2 bases, with 18 bases between.

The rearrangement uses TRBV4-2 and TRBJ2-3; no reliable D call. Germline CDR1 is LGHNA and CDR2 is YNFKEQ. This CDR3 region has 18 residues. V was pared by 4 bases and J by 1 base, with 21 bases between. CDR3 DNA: TGTGCCAGCAGCCTCGAAATTAAAGGGCCCACTGGCACAGATACGCAGTATTTT. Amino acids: CASSLEIKGPTGTDTQYF.

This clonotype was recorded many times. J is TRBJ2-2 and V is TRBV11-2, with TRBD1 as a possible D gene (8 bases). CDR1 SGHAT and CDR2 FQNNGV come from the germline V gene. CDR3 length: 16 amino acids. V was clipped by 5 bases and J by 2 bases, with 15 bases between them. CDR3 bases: TGTGCCAGCAGCCCTAGCGGACAGGGTAACACCGGGGAGCTGTTTTTT. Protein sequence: CASSPSGQGNTGELFF.

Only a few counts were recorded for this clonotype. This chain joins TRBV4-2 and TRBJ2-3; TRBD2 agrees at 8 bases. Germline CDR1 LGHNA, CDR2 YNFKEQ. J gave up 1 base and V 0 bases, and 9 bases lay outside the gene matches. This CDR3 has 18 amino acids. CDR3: CASSQDILAVGGTDTQYF. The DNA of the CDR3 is TGTGCCAGCAGCCAAGATATACTAGCGGTAGGGGGCACAGATACGCAGTATTTT.

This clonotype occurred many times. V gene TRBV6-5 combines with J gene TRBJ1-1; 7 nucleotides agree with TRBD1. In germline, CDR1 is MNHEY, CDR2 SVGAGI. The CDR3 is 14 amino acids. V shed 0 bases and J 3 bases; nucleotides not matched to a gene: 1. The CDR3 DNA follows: TGTGCCAGCAGTTACTCGGACAGGTACACTGAAGCTTTCTTT. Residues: CASSYSDRYTEAFF.

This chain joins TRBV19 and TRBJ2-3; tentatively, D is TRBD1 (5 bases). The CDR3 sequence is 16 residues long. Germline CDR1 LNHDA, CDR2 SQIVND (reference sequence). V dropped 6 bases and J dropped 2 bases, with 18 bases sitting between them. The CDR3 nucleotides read TGTGCCAGTAGGATCCGCACAGGATCCCCCACAGATACGCAGTATTTT. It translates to CASRIRTGSPTDTQYF.

This chain's CDR3 is CASSSGLAENEQFF. The CDR3 DNA reads TGTGCCAGCAGTTCGGGACTAGCGGAGAATGAGCAGTTCTTC. This rearrangement joins TRBV27 to TRBJ2-1; TRBD2 agrees at 11 bases. V shed 4 bases and J 7 bases; nucleotides not matched to a gene: 3. The V gene's germline CDR1 is MNHEY and CDR2 SMNVEV (reference sequence). The CDR3 loop spans 14 amino acids.

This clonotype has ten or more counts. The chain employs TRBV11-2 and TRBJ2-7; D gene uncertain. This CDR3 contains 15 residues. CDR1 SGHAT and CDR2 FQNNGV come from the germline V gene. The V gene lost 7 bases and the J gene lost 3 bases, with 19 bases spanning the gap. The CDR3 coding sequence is TGTGCCAGCACCAGTGGGCGGACCCGGATCTACGAGCAGTACTTC. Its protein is CASTSGRTRIYEQYF.

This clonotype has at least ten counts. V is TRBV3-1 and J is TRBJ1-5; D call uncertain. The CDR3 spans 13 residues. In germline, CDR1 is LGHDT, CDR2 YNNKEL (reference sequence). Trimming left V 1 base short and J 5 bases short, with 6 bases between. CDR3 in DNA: TGTGCCAGCAGCCAAGGCGGTTATCAGCCCCAGCATTTT. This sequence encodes CASSQGGYQPQHF.